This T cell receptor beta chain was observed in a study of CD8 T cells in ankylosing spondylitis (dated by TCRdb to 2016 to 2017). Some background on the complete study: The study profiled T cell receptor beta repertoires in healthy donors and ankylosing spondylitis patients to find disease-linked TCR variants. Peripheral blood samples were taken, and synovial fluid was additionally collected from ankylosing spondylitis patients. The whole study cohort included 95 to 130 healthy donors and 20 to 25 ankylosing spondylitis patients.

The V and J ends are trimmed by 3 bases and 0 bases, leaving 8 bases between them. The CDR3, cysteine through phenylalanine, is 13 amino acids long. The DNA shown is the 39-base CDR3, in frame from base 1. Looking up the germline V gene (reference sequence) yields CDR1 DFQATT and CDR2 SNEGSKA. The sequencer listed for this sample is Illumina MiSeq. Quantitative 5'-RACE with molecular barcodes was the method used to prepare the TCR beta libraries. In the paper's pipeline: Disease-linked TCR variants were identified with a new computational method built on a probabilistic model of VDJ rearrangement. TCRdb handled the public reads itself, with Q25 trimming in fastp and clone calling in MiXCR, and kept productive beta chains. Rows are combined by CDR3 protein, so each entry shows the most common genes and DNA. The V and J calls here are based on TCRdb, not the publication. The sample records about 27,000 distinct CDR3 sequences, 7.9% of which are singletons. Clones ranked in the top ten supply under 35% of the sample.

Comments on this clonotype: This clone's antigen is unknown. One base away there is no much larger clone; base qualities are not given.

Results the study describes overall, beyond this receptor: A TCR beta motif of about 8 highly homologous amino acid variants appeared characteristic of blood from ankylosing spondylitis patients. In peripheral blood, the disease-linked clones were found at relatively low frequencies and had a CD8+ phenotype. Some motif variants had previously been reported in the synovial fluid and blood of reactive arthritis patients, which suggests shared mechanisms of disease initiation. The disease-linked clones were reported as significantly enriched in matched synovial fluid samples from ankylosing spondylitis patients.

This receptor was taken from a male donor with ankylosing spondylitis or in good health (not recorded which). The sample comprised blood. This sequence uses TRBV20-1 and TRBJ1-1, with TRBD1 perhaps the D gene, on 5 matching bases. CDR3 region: CSARFRVNTEAFF. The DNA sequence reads TGCAGTGCTAGGTTCAGGGTGAACACTGAAGCTTTCTTT.